In its sample, the clone carrying this T cell receptor (beta chain) was seen a few times. Its antigen is not known. TCRdb fed the reads into MiXCR, producing one record per CDR3 protein. The sample has about 830,000 distinct CDR3 sequences; approximately 30% are singletons. V gave up 3 bases and J gave up 2 bases, with 11 bases separating them. The length of the CDR3 is 15 residues. Germline CDR1 SEHNR, CDR2 FQNEAQ (reference sequence). These data are taken from a study of T cell repertoires in cytomegalovirus infection. Study in general: It was recently identified HLA-C-restricted and well-studied HLA-B-restricted CMV epitopes that the study used. CMV infection together with matching HLA type was indicated by public TCR beta signatures. Study-level findings and limits: Cumulative frequency (of public TCR beta family members) identified carriers of CMV plus the relevant HLA.

The sequencing used cultured CD8+ T cells from PBMCs, collected from culture after CMV antigen stimulation. The chain recombines TRBV7-9 with TRBJ1-5, with D perhaps matching TRBD1 (5 bases). This TCR derives from a human donor in good health (CMV status not recorded). Some clones in this sample may be carry-over from other donors' samples. The CDR3 protein is CASSFEWDGNQPQHF. DNA of the CDR3: TGTGCCAGCAGCTTCGAATGGGACGGCAATCAGCCCCAGCATTTT.